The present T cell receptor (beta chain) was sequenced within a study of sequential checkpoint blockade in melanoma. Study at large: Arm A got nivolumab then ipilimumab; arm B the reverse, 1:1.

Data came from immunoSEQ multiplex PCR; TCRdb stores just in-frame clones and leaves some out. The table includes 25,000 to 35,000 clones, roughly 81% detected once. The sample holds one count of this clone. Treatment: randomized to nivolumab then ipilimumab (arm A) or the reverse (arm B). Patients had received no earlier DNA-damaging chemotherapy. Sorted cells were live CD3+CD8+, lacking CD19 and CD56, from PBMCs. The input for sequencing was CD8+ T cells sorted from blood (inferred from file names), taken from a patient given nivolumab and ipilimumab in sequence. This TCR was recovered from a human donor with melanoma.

CDR3 region: CAIGGRGSGNTEAFF. In nucleotides, the CDR3 is TGTGCCATCGGGGGGAGGGGCAGTGGGAACACTGAAGCTTTCTTT. The chain uses TRBV10-3 and TRBJ1-1, with TRBD1 as a possible D gene (5 bases). V lost 8 bases and J lost 1, with 17 bases in between. Per the germline V gene, CDR1 is ENHRY and CDR2 is SYGVKD. The CDR3 has 15 residues.